Below are 24 T cell receptor beta chains sequenced from a single sample in a study of tumor-infiltrating lymphocytes in primary liver carcinoma. The authors made TCR beta cDNA from around 500 ng total RNA with a constant-region primer. Three-round nested multiplex PCR performed with slightly modified ARM-PCR produced the TCR beta libraries. TRBV1-TRBV30 forward and Cbeta reverse primers drove the first two roughly 10-cycle rounds. TCRdb processed the multiplex PCR reads anew with MiXCR; each CDR3 protein has one entry. The table lists some 190,000 distinct CDR3 sequences, about 82% of them singletons. Between about 18 and 33 mg of unsorted bulk tissue served as the source from which RNA and DNA were co-extracted. Sequencing was done on a sample of tumor tissue from primary liver carcinoma. These receptors were obtained from a man aged 35 to 55 with primary liver carcinoma and hepatitis B virus infection.

Turning to this clonotype: A much larger clonotype is one base distant, so this may be a read error. This is likely a read error, given that the CDR3 carries no conserved phenylalanine or tryptophan at its end. The chain has TRBV20-1 and TRBJ2-3; 9 nucleotides line up with TRBD2. The CDR3 length is 16 residues. Unmatched junction bases numbered 7, after V lost 3 bases and J lost 0 bases. Germline V gene sequence: CDR1 DFQATT, CDR2 SNEGSKA (reference sequence). In DNA, the CDR3 is TGCAGTGCTAGTAGAGCGGGAGGTTCTAGCACAGATACGCAGTATTAT. It is translated as CSASRAGGSSTDTQYY.

The V and J genes are TRBV11-3 and TRBJ1-1; D remains unclear. The germline V gene encodes CDR1 SGHNT and CDR2 YENEEA. This CDR3 is 13 amino acids long. V was clipped by 3 bases and J by 4 bases, with 9 bases between them. The CDR3 bases are TGTGCCAGCAGCTTGGCGGTTAGCACTGAAGCTTTCTTT. Translated, it gives CASSLAVSTEAFF.

Concerning this clonotype itself: Since the CDR3 does not end with the conserved phenylalanine or tryptophan, this likely comes from a read error. This chain uses TRBV5-1 with TRBJ2-1; 10 bases are a match to TRBD2. This CDR3 region has 15 residues. Per germline, CDR1 SGHRS and CDR2 YFSETQ. CDR3 residues: CPSSLITSGTNEQFL. The CDR3 DNA follows: TGCCCCAGCAGCTTGATTACTAGCGGGACCAATGAGCAGTTCTTA.

Regarding this clonotype: A junction end diverges from the germline sequence, so it may reflect a read error. The V call is TRBV6-1, the J call TRBJ2-7; D is possibly TRBD2 (6 bases). Germline assignment: CDR1 MNHNS and CDR2 SASEGT. The CDR3 is made up of 17 amino acids. As DNA, the CDR3 is TGTGCCAGCACCCTAGGGTCGCTGATAGGGGACTCCCACGAGCAGTACTTC. Its protein is CASTLGSLIGDSHEQYF.

In this sample, this clonotype turned up once. One end of the junction fails to match germline, which may point to a read error. This chain connects TRBV6-6 to TRBJ1-4; TRBD1 is a possible D gene (5 bases). The germline V gene encodes CDR1 MNHNY and CDR2 SVGAGI (reference sequence). The CDR3 sequence is 14 residues long. The CDR3 is CASSYSTEGEKPFF. DNA of the CDR3: TGTGCCAGCAGTTACTCGACAGAGGGAGAAAAACCGTTTTTT.

J is TRBJ2-1 and V is TRBV4-3; D gene ambiguous. The CDR3 is made up of 14 amino acids. The V end lost 1 base, the J end lost 10 bases, and 14 bases lay between the germline ends. Per the germline V gene, CDR1 is LGHNA and CDR2 is YSLEER. CDR3 loop: CASSQGINIDEQFF. In DNA form, the CDR3 reads TGCGCCAGCAGCCAAGGGATCAATATCGACGAGCAGTTCTTC.

Sample share makes this clonotype medium-sized. This sequence joins TRBV11-2 and TRBJ2-1; 12 bases agree with TRBD2. Germline V lookup: CDR1 SGHAT, CDR2 FQNNGV. J gave up 15 bases and V 0 bases, and 6 bases lay outside the gene matches. This CDR3 is 14 amino acids long. In DNA, the CDR3 is TGTGCCAGCAGCTTAGATACTAGCGGGAGGTCTCTGTTCTTC. Translated, it gives CASSLDTSGRSLFF.

Remarks on this clonotype: A read error is possible here, since a much larger clone lies one base away. The J gene is TRBJ2-1, the V gene TRBV30; 10 bases are shared with TRBD2. J gave up 5 bases and V 8 bases, and 9 bases lay outside the gene matches. The germline CDR1 and CDR2 sequences are GTSNPN and SVGIG (reference sequence). This CDR3 is 14 amino acids long. CDR3 coding DNA: TGTGCCAGGTCAGCGGGAGGGTTTCACAATGAGCAGTTCTTC. It specifies CARSAGGFHNEQFF.

Concerning this clonotype: A much larger clone differs from this one at a single base, so this may be a read error. The chain combines TRBV18 with TRBJ2-2, with a possible D match to TRBD2 (5 bases). The germline V gene has CDR1 KGHSH and CDR2 LQKENI. This CDR3 spans 13 amino acids. The CDR3: CASREAYTGVLFF. The DNA of the CDR3 is TGTGCCAGTCGGGAAGCGTACACCGGGGTGCTGTTTTTT.

Turning to this clonotype: An end of the junction differs from the germline gene, which may be a read error. The genes are TRBV7-2 and TRBJ2-7, with D tentatively TRBD1 or TRBD2 (5 bases each). Germline V gives CDR1 SGHTA, CDR2 FQGNSA. The CDR3 contains 14 residues. The CDR3 DNA is TGTGCCGGCAGCCGACAGAGGGCTGGGGGTGAGCAGTACTTC. Translated, it gives CAGSRQRAGGEQYF.

With respect to this clonotype: Mismatch with germline at one junction end may stem from a read error. This rearrangement joins TRBV12-3 or TRBV12-4 to TRBJ1-5; unclear D gene. The length of the CDR3 is 15 residues. The DNA of the CDR3 is TGTGCCAGCAGTTTAGCCCGGAGTCCTAATCAGCACCAGCATTTT. This encodes CASSLARSPNQHQHF.

This clonotype was observed a single time. Given a much more abundant clone one base away, this may be a read error. J is TRBJ1-1 and V is TRBV9; no clear D. Germline CDR1 is SGDLS and CDR2 is YYNGEE. The CDR3 is made up of 13 amino acids. The DNA for the CDR3 is TGTACCAGCAGCTCAAGGTCGGACACTGAAGCTTTCTTT. Protein product: CTSSSRSDTEAFF.

The genes are TRBV2 and TRBJ1-1; TRBD1 aligns across 7 bases. Germline CDR1 SNHLY, CDR2 FYNNEI. Losses at the gene ends were 8 bases for V and 1 base for J; bases not matched to a gene: 4. This CDR3 is built from 13 residues. CDR3 region: CASGGQANTEAFF. As DNA, the CDR3 is TGTGCCAGCGGTGGACAGGCGAACACTGAAGCTTTCTTT.

Remarks on this clonotype: Compared with germline, one end of the junction differs, possibly owing to a read error. The CDR3 protein is CTSSQGDARSTQYF. CDR3 DNA: TGCACCAGCAGCCAAGGGGATGCCAGATCGACCCAGTACTTC. This chain links TRBV4-3 with TRBJ2-5; the D gene is possibly TRBD1 (5 bases). This CDR3 comprises 14 residues. Germline-derived CDR1 and CDR2 are LGHNA and YSLEER.

Details on this clonotype: A read error is likely, as this CDR3 ends without the conserved phenylalanine or tryptophan. The V gene is TRBV6-1, the J gene TRBJ2-3; TRBD2 agrees at 11 bases. Per germline, CDR1 MNHNS and CDR2 SASEGT. CDR3 size: 15 residues. V lost 4 bases, J lost 4 bases, and 4 bases stayed unmatched. CDR3: CASSVLAGGPDTQYY. In DNA form, the CDR3 reads TGTGCCAGCAGTGTCCTAGCGGGAGGTCCAGATACGCAGTATTAT.

This clonotype occurred many times. This chain connects TRBV6-1 to TRBJ2-1; D gene ambiguous. V gave up 4 bases and J gave up 10 bases, with 8 bases separating them. There are 11 residues in the CDR3. Germline CDR1 is MNHNS and CDR2 is SASEGT. The CDR3, as DNA: TGTGCCAGCAGTGTAAACTTAGAGCAGTTCTTC. The encoded protein is CASSVNLEQFF.

The chain employs TRBV5-4 and TRBJ2-2, with D unclear. Trimming pared 8 bases from V and 11 bases from J, leaving 19 bases between. This CDR3 has 13 amino acids. Germline CDR1 reads SGHNT; CDR2 reads YYREEE (reference sequence). The CDR3 coding sequence is TGTGCCAGTAGCCACGAAGGGTACAGCGAGCTGTTTTTT. It translates to CASSHEGYSELFF.

This clonotype was recorded only once. A clone one base away is much larger, so this may be a read error. The V and J genes are TRBV6-4 and TRBJ2-6, with TRBD1 matching 9 bases. This CDR3 is 17 amino acids long. Germline V gene lookup returns CDR1 MRHNA and CDR2 SNTAGT. The CDR3 DNA is TGTGCCAGCAGTGACACCACAGGGGGCTCTGAGGCCAACGTCCTGACTTTC. Amino acid sequence: CASSDTTGGSEANVLTF.

To note about this clonotype: A junction end diverges from the germline sequence, so it may reflect a read error. The rearrangement uses TRBV29-1 and TRBJ1-1, with D perhaps TRBD1 (5 bases). The CDR3 spans 15 residues. Germline CDR1 is SQVTM and CDR2 is ANQGSEA. The CDR3 spells CSAGAGSSMNTETFF. The CDR3 DNA reads TGCAGCGCCGGCGCAGGGTCGAGTATGAACACTGAAACTTTCTTT. Looking up the rest from reference TRBV29-1 and TRBJ1-1 gives the full variable domain: SAVISQKPSRDICQRGTSLTIQCQVDSQVTMMFWYRQQPGQSLTLIATANQGSEATYESGFVIDKFPISRPNLTFSTLTVSNMSPEDSSIYLCSAGAGSSMNTETFFGQGTRLTVV.

On this clonotype itself: Sequence at one end of the junction differs from germline and may be a read error. The gene calls are TRBV6-6 and TRBJ2-1; TRBD2 matches 14 bases. Germline loops: CDR1 MNHNY, CDR2 SVGAGI (reference sequence). The CDR3 totals 15 residues. In nucleotides, the CDR3 is TGTGCCAGCAGGACTAGCGGGGGGGCCGGGGTTGAGCATTTCTTC. Translation gives CASRTSGGAGVEHFF.

The V call is TRBV11-2, the J call TRBJ2-5; D tentatively reads TRBD1 or TRBD2 (5 bases each). Germline CDR1 is SGHAT and CDR2 is FQNNGV. This CDR3 is 18 amino acids long. V was trimmed by 6 bases and J by 5 bases, leaving 28 bases between them. The CDR3 region has the DNA TGTGCCAGCAGACCTAGCACAATCCAGGGCACTGGGCGGGAGACCCAGTACTTC. This translates into CASRPSTIQGTGRETQYF.

As regards this clonotype: The final CDR3 position lacks the conserved phenylalanine or tryptophan, pointing to a likely read error. The J gene is TRBJ1-2, the V gene TRBV29-1; D uncertain. The germline V and J ends were trimmed by 4 bases and 4 bases, with 13 bases remaining between them. The CDR3 is made up of 13 amino acids. The germline V gene encodes CDR1 SQVTM and CDR2 ANQGSEA. CDR3 DNA sequence: TGCAGCGTTGTGGTAGGCGTGAGCTATGGCTACACCTTA. Its translation: CSVVVGVSYGYTL.

A remark on this clonotype: Compared with germline, one end of the junction differs, possibly owing to a read error. The gene calls are TRBV6-5 and TRBJ2-1; 13 bases map to TRBD2. This CDR3 region has 16 residues. Germline CDR1 reads MNHEY; CDR2 reads SVGAGI. CDR3 region: CASSLRLAGGIDEQFF. CDR3 coding DNA: TGTGCCAGTAGTTTACGACTAGCGGGAGGTATTGATGAGCAGTTCTTC.

With respect to this clonotype: A read error may account for a junction end that differs from germline. The V call is TRBV4-2, the J call TRBJ2-1, with TRBD1 matching over 7 bases. CDR1 is LGHNA and CDR2 is YNFKEQ in the germline V gene. The CDR3 is made up of 17 amino acids. The CDR3 loop is CASSQDQGPGQHNDQLF. CDR3 nucleotides: TGTGCCAGCAGCCAAGATCAGGGCCCGGGACAGCACAATGATCAGTTGTTC.